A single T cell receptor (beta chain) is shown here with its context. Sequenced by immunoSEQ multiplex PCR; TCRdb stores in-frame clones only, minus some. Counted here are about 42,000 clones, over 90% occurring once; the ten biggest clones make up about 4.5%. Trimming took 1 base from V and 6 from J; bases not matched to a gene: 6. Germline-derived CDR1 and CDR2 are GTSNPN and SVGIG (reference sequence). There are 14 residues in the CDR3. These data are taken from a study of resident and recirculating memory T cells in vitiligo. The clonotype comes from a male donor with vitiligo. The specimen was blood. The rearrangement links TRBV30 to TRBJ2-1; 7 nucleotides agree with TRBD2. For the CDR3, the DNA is TGTGCCTGGAGTGATGACGGGGGGTTCAATGAGCAGTTCTTC. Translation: CAWSDDGGFNEQFF.